The 21 T cell receptor beta chains in this list originate from one sample, sequenced in a study of human T cells and chemical hapten exposure. Via MiXCR, TCRdb re-called the RACE reads, giving one row per CDR3 protein. Among about 70,000 distinct CDR3 sequences, around 6.5% were seen once, and the ten largest hold roughly 3%. Time point given: healthy volunteer bleed at 6 weeks. The authors extracted total RNA from unfractionated whole blood. The sequencing sample was made of whole blood. The receptors were gathered from a female donor in good health. Some clones in this sample may be carry-over from other donors' samples.

Many counts were recorded for this clonotype. This rearrangement joins TRBV12-5 to TRBJ2-7; no clear D gene. Germline CDR1 LGHNT, CDR2 FRNRAP. This CDR3 spans 14 amino acids. Trimming pared 2 bases from V and 7 bases from J, leaving 15 bases between. The CDR3 protein is CASGLSITVGEQYF. Written as DNA, the CDR3 is TGTGCTAGTGGTTTGAGCATAACGGTAGGGGAGCAGTACTTC. Filled out from reference TRBV12-5 and TRBJ2-7, the complete variable domain reads DARVTQTPRHKVTEMGQEVTMRCQPILGHNTVFWYRQTMMQGLELLAYFRNRAPLDDSGMPKDRFSAEMPDATLATLKIQPSEPRDSAVYFCASGLSITVGEQYFGPGTRLTVT.

This clonotype was found a few times. V and J are TRBV9 and TRBJ2-2, with D maybe TRBD1 (5 bases). CDR3 length: 15 amino acids. Germline V CDR1 and CDR2: SGDLS, YYNGEE. The V and J ends lost 0 bases and 0 bases respectively, with 6 bases between them. The CDR3 DNA is TGTGCCAGCAGCGTAGAGACAGCGAACACCGGGGAGCTGTTTTTT. Its translation: CASSVETANTGELFF.

There are many counts of this clonotype. The V and J genes are TRBV28 and TRBJ2-1; 10 positions match TRBD2. CDR1 and CDR2 (germline): MDHEN, SYDVKM. This CDR3 is 14 amino acids long. Unmatched junction bases numbered 12, after V lost 4 bases and J lost 15 bases. The CDR3 DNA is TGTGCCAGCAGTTCTCCGGGACTAGCGAGATCCGGGTTCTTC. Translating gives CASSSPGLARSGFF.

There are many counts of this clonotype. The chain uses TRBV10-2 and TRBJ2-6, with D possibly being TRBD1 (6 bases). CDR3 length: 17 residues. Germline V gene sequence: CDR1 WSHSY, CDR2 SAAADI. Trimming took off 1 base at V and 2 bases at J, with 12 bases between the two ends. The CDR3 protein is CASSEFNRAPGANVLTF. As DNA, the CDR3 is TGCGCCAGCAGTGAGTTTAACAGGGCCCCTGGGGCCAACGTCCTGACTTTC.

The genes are TRBV7-2 and TRBJ2-3; D may be TRBD2 (5 bases). Germline values: CDR1 SGHTA, CDR2 FQGNSA. V was pared by 5 bases and J by 6 bases, with 12 bases between. CDR3 length: 13 amino acids. CDR3 in DNA: TGTGCCAGCAGCCAGGTGCGGAGGGATACGCAGTATTTT. Translating it yields CASSQVRRDTQYF.

This clonotype was observed at least ten times. The genes are TRBV10-3 and TRBJ1-4, with 8 nucleotides matching TRBD1. The CDR3 spans 15 residues. After removal of 3 bases from V and 8 bases from J, the junction contained 8 bases not matched to a gene. Germline V gene data show CDR1 as ENHRY and CDR2 as SYGVKD. The CDR3 protein is CAISESRQGLEKLFF. Here the CDR3 DNA reads TGTGCCATCAGTGAAAGTCGACAGGGGTTGGAAAAACTGTTTTTT.

Concerning this clonotype: As the CDR3 is not closed by the conserved phenylalanine or tryptophan, this likely results from a read error. This rearrangement joins TRBV2 to TRBJ2-1; D is perhaps TRBD2 (6 bases). This CDR3 comprises 12 residues. Trimming took off 4 bases at V and 9 bases at J, with 10 bases between the two ends. CDR1 and CDR2 (germline): SNHLY, FYNNEI. The DNA for the CDR3 is TGTGCCAGCAGTGGGGAGGTGGGTGAGCAGTTCTTA. Encoded protein: CASSGEVGEQFL.

This clonotype was recorded at least ten times. This chain connects TRBV20-1 to TRBJ2-7; 9 bases agree with TRBD1. Germline V gene data show CDR1 as DFQATT and CDR2 as SNEGSKA (reference sequence). V lost 4 bases and J lost 4; bases outside the gene matches: 8. The CDR3 has 14 amino acids. The CDR3 DNA sequence: TGCAGTGCTATCCCGGACAGGGGATCGTACGAGCAGTACTTC. Protein: CSAIPDRGSYEQYF.

The V and J genes are TRBV7-2 and TRBJ2-3, with D possibly being TRBD1 or TRBD2 (5 bases each). Germline CDR1 SGHTA, CDR2 FQGNSA. The CDR3 totals 15 residues. The V gene lost 5 bases and the J gene lost 2 bases, with 14 bases spanning the gap. The CDR3 nucleotides are TGTGCCAGCAGCATGGGGGTCGCTAACACAGATACGCAGTATTTT. Translation: CASSMGVANTDTQYF.

The chain recombines TRBV12-3 or TRBV12-4 with TRBJ2-1; TRBD2 aligns across 10 bases. V lost 1 base and J lost 13; bases outside the gene matches: 7. This CDR3 is built from 14 residues. The CDR3 nucleotides read TGTGCCAGCAGTTTAGGGCTAGCGGGAGATCCCCAGTTCTTC. Its protein product is CASSLGLAGDPQFF.

This clonotype was observed at least ten times. This sequence joins TRBV20-1 and TRBJ2-7; TRBD1 matches 7 bases. The V gene's germline CDR1 is DFQATT and CDR2 SNEGSKA (reference sequence). This CDR3 is built from 13 residues. The V gene end was trimmed by 4 bases and the J gene end by 5 bases; junction bases not matched to a gene: 8. This CDR3 is CSANPGGVNEQYF. CDR3 nucleotide sequence: TGCAGTGCTAACCCAGGGGGTGTAAACGAGCAGTACTTC.

This clonotype was seen repeatedly, ten times or more. V usage is TRBV2 and J usage is TRBJ2-2, with D possibly being TRBD1 or TRBD2 (8 bases each). This CDR3 spans 16 amino acids. CDR1 and CDR2 (germline): SNHLY, FYNNEI. V was clipped by 4 bases and J by 5 bases, with 17 bases between them. The CDR3 coding sequence is TGTGCCAGCAGTGGGACAGGGACTAGTGTTACCGGGGAGCTGTTTTTT. As protein: CASSGTGTSVTGELFF. The whole variable domain, filled in from reference TRBV2 and TRBJ2-2, reads EPEVTQTPSHQVTQMGQEVILRCVPISNHLYFYWYRQILGQKVEFLVSFYNNEISEKSEIFDDQFSVERPDGSNFTLKIRSTKLEDSAMYFCASSGTGTSVTGELFFGEGSRLTVL.

The chain combines TRBV6-5 with TRBJ1-2, with D uncertain. The CDR3 contains 14 residues. Germline V gene data show CDR1 as MNHEY and CDR2 as SVGAGI. V was cut by 1 base and J by 7 bases, with 13 bases left in between. The CDR3: CASSYLIREGGYTF. CDR3 DNA sequence: TGTGCCAGCAGTTACTTGATTAGGGAGGGTGGCTACACCTTC.

This clonotype was counted many times. This chain connects TRBV3-1 to TRBJ1-5, with D unresolved. V lost 5 bases, J lost 0 bases, and 5 bases lay in between. The germline V gene has CDR1 LGHDT and CDR2 YNNKEL (reference sequence). The CDR3 contains 13 residues. The CDR3 DNA reads TGTGCCAGCAGCTACAGTAGCAATCAGCCCCAGCATTTT. Translating it yields CASSYSSNQPQHF.

This clonotype was seen at least ten times. This chain links TRBV5-1 with TRBJ2-3, with 7 bases fitting TRBD2. V trimming: 4 bases; J trimming: 2 bases; junction bases outside the gene matches: 10. Per germline, CDR1 SGHRS and CDR2 YFSETQ. This CDR3 has 16 amino acids. The CDR3 region has the DNA TGCGCCAGCAGCCTGCCAAGCGGGGTAGACACAGATACGCAGTATTTT. Translating it yields CASSLPSGVDTDTQYF. The whole variable domain, filled in from reference TRBV5-1 and TRBJ2-3, reads KAGVTQTPRYLIKTRGQQVTLSCSPISGHRSVSWYQQTPGQGLQFLFEYFSETQRNKGNFPGRFSGRQFSNSRSEMNVSTLELGDSALYLCASSLPSGVDTDTQYFGPGTRLTVL.

This chain joins TRBV24-1 and TRBJ2-3; 10 bases are a match to TRBD1. The V gene's germline CDR1 is KGHDR and CDR2 SFDVKD. V was pared by 5 bases and J by 3 bases, with 7 bases of the junction left unmatched. This CDR3 is built from 16 residues. CDR3 sequence: CATSGRQGAGTDTQYF. CDR3 in DNA: TGTGCCACCAGTGGGCGACAGGGGGCCGGGACAGATACGCAGTATTTT.

Ten or more counts support this clonotype. The chain links TRBV7-9 to TRBJ2-1; unclear D gene. Per the germline V gene, CDR1 is SEHNR and CDR2 is FQNEAQ (reference sequence). V lost 3 bases, J lost 9 bases, and 12 bases lay in between. This CDR3 comprises 13 residues. Here the CDR3 DNA reads TGTGCCAGCAGCTTCCCCTGGCCTGTTGAGCAGTTCTTC. Translated, it gives CASSFPWPVEQFF.

This clonotype was seen more than once but under ten times. V usage is TRBV18 and J usage is TRBJ2-7; D not certain. Germline CDR1 reads KGHSH; CDR2 reads LQKENI. Trimming stripped 3 bases from V and 5 bases from J, with 5 bases between. This CDR3 contains 11 residues. CDR3 sequence: CASSPSDEQYF. CDR3 DNA: TGTGCCAGCTCACCCAGCGACGAGCAGTACTTC.

This chain uses TRBV7-2 with TRBJ2-7; D might be TRBD2 (6 bases). CDR3 length equals 13 residues. V was clipped by 4 bases and J by 7 bases, with 14 bases between them. Germline V gene data show CDR1 as SGHTA and CDR2 as FQGNSA. In nucleotides, the CDR3 is TGTGCCAGCAGCTCGGGACTCCTGGGGGAGCAGTACTTC. Translated: CASSSGLLGEQYF.

At least ten counts were recorded for this clonotype. This sequence joins TRBV6-1 and TRBJ2-1; no clear D gene. Trimming removed 0 bases at V and 4 bases at J, with 10 bases between. The CDR3 is 15 residues long. Germline loops: CDR1 MNHNS, CDR2 SASEGT. CDR3 DNA sequence: TGTGCCAGCAGTGAAGCGGTTGGCAGTTACAATGAGCAGTTCTTC. This translates into CASSEAVGSYNEQFF.

This clonotype has a count of ten or more. The chain recombines TRBV7-2 with TRBJ1-6; 8 nucleotides line up with TRBD1. The CDR3 loop spans 16 amino acids. From germline, CDR1 is SGHTA and CDR2 FQGNSA. V lost 5 bases and J lost 10; bases outside the gene matches: 13. The CDR3 DNA sequence: TGTGCCAGCAGCCCGACCCCTGGACAGGGTTTCTCACCCCTCCACTTT. Translation gives CASSPTPGQGFSPLHF. The whole variable domain, filled in from reference TRBV7-2 and TRBJ1-6, reads GAGVSQSPSNKVTEKGKDVELRCDPISGHTALYWYRQSLGQGLEFLIYFQGNSAPDKSGLPSDRFSAERTGGSVSTLTIQRTQQEDSAVYLCASSPTPGQGFSPLHFGNGTRLTVT.